The rows below give T cell receptor beta chains drawn from one sample of a study of blood T cell repertoires in COVID-19. Libraries were prepared by immunoSEQ multiplex PCR; TCRdb keeps only in-frame clonotypes and omits some of them. This sample carries fewer than 85,000 clones, 87% of them seen once, and the ten largest clones take approximately 8%. Sequencing was done on a sample of peripheral blood. These receptors all come from a man aged 45-65 years with active COVID-19. CDR3s include the opening cysteine and the closing phenylalanine or tryptophan. Each record gives: J gene, V gene, D gene, CDR3 protein. D genes are given only for firm matches.

>TRBJ2-5|TRBV28|NA
CASSSRRRAGEGETQYF
>TRBJ2-5|TRBV12-3/TRBV12-4|NA
CASSEGGETQYF
>TRBJ2-5|TRBV28|TRBD2
CASSFSRASGKETQYF
>TRBJ1-1|TRBV19|NA
CASRRSPNTEAFF
>TRBJ2-2|TRBV2|NA
CASKQGLMNTGELFF
>TRBJ2-3|TRBV6-2/TRBV6-3|NA
CASSYARSTDTQYF
>TRBJ2-5|TRBV18|TRBD1
CASSPRTGDQETQYF
>TRBJ1-6|TRBV6-2/TRBV6-3|NA
CASSRRGGNSPLHF
>TRBJ2-1|TRBV5-4|TRBD1
CASILGQGAYNEQFF
>TRBJ1-1|TRBV6-1|NA
CASSDMSVGGLAFF
>TRBJ2-7|TRBV7-9|NA
CASSLVRPPYEQYF
>TRBJ2-1|TRBV2|NA
CASSLEEGSYNEQFF
>TRBJ1-5|TRBV7-9|NA
CASSPGAGGQPQHF
>TRBJ2-7|TRBV28|NA
CASSRSYEQYF
>TRBJ1-2|TRBV6-5|NA
CASNPTGHYGYTF
>TRBJ2-1|TRBV6-1|TRBD2
CASSEVRIVGGSSYNEQFF
>TRBJ1-5|TRBV19|TRBD1
CASRTGGNQPQHF
>TRBJ2-1|TRBV5-4|NA
CASSSPPPGSGDYNEQFF
>TRBJ2-2|TRBV18|NA
CASSPNVGDTGELFF
>TRBJ2-1|TRBV7-9|NA
CASSPVGSSYNEQFF
>TRBJ1-1|TRBV6-8|NA
CASRTRQTFQSSTEAFF
>TRBJ1-4|TRBV9|NA
CASSPEYSGKYEKLFF
>TRBJ2-3|TRBV5-1|NA
CASSLSESTDTQYF
>TRBJ1-2|TRBV7-9|TRBD1
CAGLTGGNVGYTF